One and the same sample provided the 16 T cell receptor beta chains below, sequenced in a study of human T cells and chemical hapten exposure. TCRdb ran MiXCR on the RACE reads and lists one entry per CDR3 protein. This table holds more than 80,000 distinct CDR3 sequences, roughly 10% found once. Sample time point: patch test 3, about 24 weeks after DPC sensitization. Treatment of the sample: therapeutic diphenylcyclopropenone sensitization with weekly scalp DPC. This specimen consisted of whole blood, obtained in connection with sensitization to the hapten diphenylcyclopropenone (DPC). All receptors derive from a woman aged 50 to 60 with alopecia areata. Some clones in this sample may be carry-over from other donors' samples.

In this sample, this clonotype turned up many times. The V gene is TRBV18, the J gene TRBJ1-3, with 7 bases matching TRBD1. Per the germline V gene, CDR1 is KGHSH and CDR2 is LQKENI. This CDR3 is 19 amino acids long. Germline trimming cut 2 bases from V and 2 bases from J; bases unmatched to any gene: 15. The CDR3 DNA follows: TGTGCCAGCTCACCAAAAGCGTCGGACCCGACAGGGACTGGAAACACCATATATTTT. This codes for CASSPKASDPTGTGNTIYF. The variable domain in full, with the rest retrieved from reference TRBV18 and TRBJ1-3, is NAGVMQNPRHLVRRRGQEARLRCSPMKGHSHVYWYRQLPEEGLKFMVYLQKENIIDESGMPKERFSAEFPKEGPSILRIQQVVRGDSAAYFCASSPKASDPTGTGNTIYFGEGSWLTVV.

This clonotype was observed a handful of times. V and J are TRBV20-1 and TRBJ1-1; weak D call: TRBD1 (5 bases). This CDR3 spans 11 amino acids. With 6 bases removed from V and 11 bases from J, the gap between germline ends came to 16 bases. CDR1 is DFQATT, CDR2 SNEGSKA, per germline (reference sequence). The CDR3 nucleotides read TGCAGTGCGGAGGGGAACAAAAGGGCTTTCTTT. Encoded protein: CSAEGNKRAFF.

This clonotype was detected a few times. This chain joins TRBV14 and TRBJ2-1; 8 positions match TRBD2. Germline CDR1 is SGHDN and CDR2 is FVKESK. The CDR3 spans 17 residues. V lost 0 bases, J lost 2 bases, and 6 bases stayed unmatched. The CDR3 DNA sequence: TGTGCCAGCAGCCAAGATTCCAGCGGGAGTCCCTACAATGAGCAGTTCTTC. As protein: CASSQDSSGSPYNEQFF. Full variable domain (missing parts from reference TRBV14 and TRBJ2-1): EAGVTQFPSHSVIEKGQTVTLRCDPISGHDNLYWYRRVMGKEIKFLLHFVKESKQDESGMPNNRFLAERTGGTYSTLKVQPAELEDSGVYFCASSQDSSGSPYNEQFFGPGTRLTVL.

This clonotype appeared many times. The genes are TRBV7-3 and TRBJ2-5; TRBD2 matches at 10 bases. V lost 3 bases, J lost 5 bases, and 6 bases stayed unmatched. This CDR3 is built from 15 residues. Germline CDR1 and CDR2: SGHTA and FQGTGA. The CDR3 protein is CASSLSASGSETQYF. CDR3 DNA sequence: TGTGCCAGCAGCTTGTCGGCTAGCGGGAGTGAGACCCAGTACTTC. Full variable domain (remainder filled in from reference TRBV7-3 and TRBJ2-5): GAGVSQTPSNKVTEKGKYVELRCDPISGHTALYWYRQSLGQGPEFLIYFQGTGAADDSGLPNDRFFAVRPEGSVSTLKIQRTERGDSAVYLCASSLSASGSETQYFGPGTRLLVL.

This clonotype was observed a few times. The CDR3 protein is CASSLASQPYEQYF. CDR3 coding DNA: TGTGCCAGCAGCTTAGCGTCTCAGCCGTACGAGCAGTACTTC. The J gene is TRBJ2-7, the V gene TRBV11-2; D not resolved. Germline V gene sequence: CDR1 SGHAT, CDR2 FQNNGV. The CDR3 has 14 amino acids. Trimming removed 1 base at V and 4 bases at J, with 11 bases between.

In its sample, this clonotype was seen many times. J is TRBJ1-1 and V is TRBV6-6; possibly TRBD1 for D (5 bases). CDR1 is MNHNY and CDR2 is SVGAGI in the germline V gene (reference sequence). V was clipped by 8 bases and J by 10 bases, with 5 bases between them. The CDR3 runs 8 residues. The CDR3 spells CASGGAFF. DNA of the CDR3: TGTGCCAGCGGGGGAGCTTTCTTT.

By proportion, this clonotype is medium-sized (0.01 to 0.1%). The chain uses TRBV28 and TRBJ2-7; D remains unclear. CDR3 length: 11 residues. The germline gives CDR1 MDHEN, CDR2 SYDVKM. Trimming took off 2 bases at V and 2 bases at J, with 1 base between the two ends. CDR3: CASSLPYEQYF. CDR3 in DNA: TGTGCCAGCAGTTTACCCTACGAGCAGTACTTC. The complete variable domain, with remaining parts taken from reference TRBV28 and TRBJ2-7, reads DVKVTQSSRYLVKRTGEKVFLECVQDMDHENMFWYRQDPGLGLRLIYFSYDVKMKEKGDIPEGYSVSREKKERFSLILESASTNQTSMYLCASSLPYEQYFGPGTRLTVT.

This clonotype was seen repeatedly, ten times or more. The rearrangement joins TRBV29-1 to TRBJ2-1; D unresolved. Germline loops: CDR1 SQVTM, CDR2 ANQGSEA. V was clipped by 0 bases and J by 3 bases, with 0 bases between them. The CDR3 has 11 residues. CDR3: CSVEDYNEQFF. The CDR3 DNA is TGCAGCGTTGAAGACTACAATGAGCAGTTCTTC.

Points on this clonotype: Its ends do not fully match the called genes, so a read error is possible. The J gene is TRBJ2-2, the V gene TRBV14, with 10 nucleotides matching TRBD2. The V gene's germline CDR1 is SGHDN and CDR2 FVKESK. CDR3 length equals 18 residues. Here the CDR3 DNA reads TGTGCCAGCAGCCAAGAGCGGCTAGCGGGAGCCAATAGGGGGGAGCTGATTTTT. Translation gives CASSQERLAGANRGELIF.

This clonotype occurred a few times. The chain has TRBV6-1 and TRBJ2-4; 11 bases agree with TRBD1. With V trimmed by 8 bases and J by 3 bases, 9 bases remained unmatched. This CDR3 is 16 amino acids long. Germline V gene lookup returns CDR1 MNHNS and CDR2 SASEGT. The CDR3 bases are TGTGCCAGCCGGACAGGGGGCGGCGGGGGCAAAAACATTCAGTACTTC. It yields the protein CASRTGGGGGKNIQYF.

The chain uses TRBV28 and TRBJ1-6; 7 positions agree with TRBD1. Germline loops: CDR1 MDHEN, CDR2 SYDVKM. This CDR3 has 15 amino acids. Trimming removed 7 bases from V and 11 bases from J; junction bases left unmatched: 14. Here the CDR3 reads CASTSGGPRSTPLHF. The CDR3 coding sequence is TGTGCCAGCACCTCAGGGGGTCCCCGGTCTACACCCCTCCACTTT.

The CDR3 sequence: CASSLTGWDTEAFF. The DNA of the CDR3 is TGTGCCAGCAGCTTAACAGGGTGGGACACTGAAGCTTTCTTT. This chain uses TRBV11-2 with TRBJ1-1, with D perhaps matching TRBD1 (6 bases). This CDR3 has 14 amino acids. CDR1 is SGHAT, CDR2 FQNNGV, per germline. Trimming removed 2 bases at V and 3 bases at J, with 10 bases between.

In nucleotides, the CDR3 is TGCGCCAGCAGCGCCCCAGGGAGCAATGAGCAGTTCTTC. This sequence encodes CASSAPGSNEQFF. The chain uses TRBV5-1 and TRBJ2-1; perhaps D is TRBD1 or TRBD2 (5 bases each). CDR1 and CDR2 (germline): SGHRS, YFSETQ. The CDR3 spans 13 residues. V gave up 4 bases and J gave up 6 bases, with 11 bases separating them.

The table lists this clonotype with a few counts. The rearrangement joins TRBV11-2 to TRBJ2-5; the D gene is possibly TRBD2 (6 bases). This CDR3 spans 15 amino acids. Trimming removed 5 bases at V and 5 bases at J, with 18 bases between. Germline V gene data show CDR1 as SGHAT and CDR2 as FQNNGV. The CDR3 here is CASSPSGAGWETQYF. In nucleotides, the CDR3 is TGTGCCAGCAGCCCCAGTGGGGCGGGGTGGGAGACCCAGTACTTC.

V and J are TRBV6-1 and TRBJ2-7; 7 nucleotides line up with TRBD2. J was trimmed by 3 bases and V by 7 bases; bases with no gene match: 9. Per germline, CDR1 MNHNS and CDR2 SASEGT. The CDR3 runs to 14 residues. CDR3 protein: CASTRGRDYYEQYF. The DNA of the CDR3 is TGTGCCAGCACCCGAGGAAGGGACTACTACGAGCAGTACTTC.

Many counts were recorded for this clonotype. The V call is TRBV18, the J call TRBJ1-1; D gene unclear. The V gene lost 3 bases and the J gene lost 10 bases, with 12 bases spanning the gap. The CDR3 has 12 amino acids. Germline V CDR1 and CDR2: KGHSH, LQKENI. The CDR3 here is CASSPGEVAAFF. CDR3 sequence (DNA): TGTGCCAGCTCACCGGGAGAAGTGGCAGCTTTCTTT.